Below are 13 T cell receptor beta chains sequenced from a single sample in a study of cytomegalovirus exposure and HLA in healthy donors. This PCR relied on a set of 60 Vbeta primers and 13 Jbeta primers. Clones were read by immunoSEQ multiplex PCR, and TCRdb kept only the in-frame ones, dropping some. In the table there are under 300,000 clones, 92% of which are singletons. Sequences were obtained from PBMCs. All receptors derive from a girl aged 2 to 9 in good health and CMV-seronegative.

This clone was detected once. V gene TRBV5-8 combines with J gene TRBJ1-2; a possible D gene is TRBD1 (6 bases). The CDR3 consists of 13 residues. Germline V gene data show CDR1 as SGHTS and CDR2 as YDEGEE. V lost 0 bases and J lost 8, with 11 bases in between. The CDR3 spells CASSLVQGYGYTF. The CDR3, as DNA: TGTGCCAGCAGCTTGGTCCAGGGGTACGGCTACACCTTC.

This clone showed up just a few times. This sequence joins TRBV5-5 and TRBJ1-5; D is ambiguous. V dropped 3 bases and J dropped 0 bases, with 10 bases sitting between them. The CDR3 consists of 15 residues. The germline V gene encodes CDR1 SGHKS and CDR2 YYEKEE (reference sequence). DNA for the CDR3: TGTGCCAGCAGCTCCGGCGGGGTTAGCAATCAGCCCCAGCATTTT. As protein: CASSSGGVSNQPQHF. Filled out from reference TRBV5-5 and TRBJ1-5, the complete variable domain reads DAGVTQSPTHLIKTRGQQVTLRCSPISGHKSVSWYQQVLGQGPQFIFQYYEKEERGRGNFPDRFSARQFPNYSSELNVNALLLGDSALYLCASSSGGVSNQPQHFGDGTRLSIL.

The genes are TRBV12-5 and TRBJ2-1; 8 positions agree with TRBD1. Per germline, CDR1 LGHNT and CDR2 FRNRAP. This CDR3 region has 14 residues. V lost 7 bases, J lost 8 bases, and 10 bases stayed unmatched. The CDR3 region is CASASDRERHEQFF. The CDR3 nucleotides read TGTGCTAGTGCCTCGGACAGGGAACGGCATGAGCAGTTCTTC.

This clone has only one observation. The chain is built from TRBV29-1 and TRBJ1-1, with TRBD1 as a possible D gene (6 bases). There are 13 residues in the CDR3. Germline V CDR1 and CDR2: SQVTM, ANQGSEA. Trimming shortened V by 5 bases and J by 1 base, and 11 bases separated the two germline ends. The CDR3 coding sequence is TGCAGCGTTTTCCGGGGACAGAACACTGAAGCTTTCTTT. Its translation: CSVFRGQNTEAFF.

This chain connects TRBV27 to TRBJ2-3; 9 bases line up with TRBD2. Looked up from germline, CDR1 is MNHEY and CDR2 is SMNVEV (reference sequence). The CDR3 length is 19 residues. V shed 3 bases and J 2 bases; nucleotides not matched to a gene: 15. This CDR3 is CASSFNFLVAGDTTDTQYF. The CDR3 region has the DNA TGTGCCAGCAGTTTCAACTTTCTAGTAGCGGGAGACACCACAGATACGCAGTATTTT.

The V and J genes are TRBV2 and TRBJ2-2, with D possibly TRBD2 on 6 matching bases. CDR1 is SNHLY, CDR2 FYNNEI, per germline. The CDR3 runs to 14 residues. V lost 6 bases and J lost 4, with 12 bases in between. CDR3 amino acids: CASRTGLSTGELFF. The CDR3 DNA sequence: TGTGCCAGCAGGACGGGACTCTCCACCGGGGAGCTGTTTTTT. Looking up the rest from reference TRBV2 and TRBJ2-2 gives the full variable domain: EPEVTQTPSHQVTQMGQEVILRCVPISNHLYFYWYRQILGQKVEFLVSFYNNEISEKSEIFDDQFSVERPDGSNFTLKIRSTKLEDSAMYFCASRTGLSTGELFFGEGSRLTVL.

The rearrangement joins TRBV7-8 to TRBJ2-1; TRBD1 aligns across 9 bases. CDR1 and CDR2 from the germline V gene are SGHVS and FQNEAQ. Trimming removed 5 bases from V and 3 bases from J; junction bases left unmatched: 5. This CDR3 is 15 amino acids long. The CDR3 DNA follows: TGTGCCAGCAGCAGCGGGACAGGGCACTACAATGAGCAGTTCTTC. This gives the protein CASSSGTGHYNEQFF. Based on the CDR3 plus reference TRBV7-8 and TRBJ2-1, the full variable domain is GAGVSQSPRYKVAKRGQDVALRCDPISGHVSLFWYQQALGQGPEFLTYFQNEAQLDKSGLPSDRFFAERPEGSVSTLKIQRTQQEDSAVYLCASSSGTGHYNEQFFGPGTRLTVL.

This chain's CDR3 is CASSLEETDTQYF. The CDR3 DNA reads as TGTGCCAGCAGCTTAGAGGAGACAGATACGCAGTATTTT. The V gene is TRBV11-3, the J gene TRBJ2-3, with D uncertain. The V end was cut by 0 bases, the J end by 3 bases, with 4 bases between. Germline CDR1 is SGHNT and CDR2 is YENEEA. The CDR3 totals 13 residues.

The rearrangement uses TRBV15 and TRBJ2-2; 8 positions agree with TRBD2. V was clipped by 2 bases and J by 6 bases; unmatched bases: 8. Germline V gives CDR1 LNHNV, CDR2 YYDKDF (reference sequence). The CDR3 loop spans 16 amino acids. Written as DNA, the CDR3 is TGTGCCACCAGCAGATGGGTAGCGGGGAGCCCCGGGGAGCTGTTTTTT. Encoded protein: CATSRWVAGSPGELFF.

The chain employs TRBV19 and TRBJ2-7, with TRBD1 identical over 7 bases. The V gene end was trimmed by 4 bases and the J gene end by 0 bases; junction bases not matched to a gene: 3. CDR1 LNHDA and CDR2 SQIVND come from the germline V gene (reference sequence). CDR3 length: 14 residues. CDR3 loop: CASSTRDSSYEQYF. CDR3 nucleotide sequence: TGTGCCAGTAGTACACGGGACAGCTCCTACGAGCAGTACTTC. Drawing the rest from reference TRBV19 and TRBJ2-7, the complete variable domain is DGGITQSPKYLFRKEGQNVTLSCEQNLNHDAMYWYRQDPGQGLRLIYYSQIVNDFQKGDIAEGYSVSREKKESFPLTVTSAQKNPTAFYLCASSTRDSSYEQYFGPGTRLTVT.

The J gene is TRBJ1-2, the V gene TRBV6-1; 11 bases line up with TRBD1. Germline assignment: CDR1 MNHNS and CDR2 SASEGT. V trimming: 1 base; J trimming: 0 bases; junction bases outside the gene matches: 7. The CDR3 totals 18 residues. CDR3 loop: CASSEDSRDRGANYGYTF. The DNA of the CDR3 is TGTGCCAGCAGTGAAGACTCCCGGGACAGGGGGGCTAACTATGGCTACACCTTC.

The genes are TRBV27 and TRBJ1-2; 7 nucleotides align to TRBD1. Trimming at V came to 5 bases and at J to 7 bases, leaving 10 bases not matched to a gene. The CDR3 is 14 residues long. Germline CDR1 and CDR2: MNHEY and SMNVEV (reference sequence). The CDR3 is CASSPRQGLRGYTF. For the CDR3, the DNA is TGTGCCAGCAGTCCCAGACAGGGTTTGCGTGGCTACACCTTC.

The CDR3 nucleotides read TGTGCTAGTGGTTTGGTTGGACGGGGTAGCACAGATACGCAGTATTTT. Protein product: CASGLVGRGSTDTQYF. This rearrangement joins TRBV12-5 to TRBJ2-3, with D possibly matching TRBD2 (5 bases). The V gene lost 0 bases and the J gene lost 0 bases, with 10 bases spanning the gap. This CDR3 is built from 16 residues. Per the germline V gene, CDR1 is LGHNT and CDR2 is FRNRAP.